This passage covers 4 T cell receptor beta chains from one sample sequenced in a study of blood T cell repertoires in COVID-19. Generated by immunoSEQ multiplex PCR, the TCRdb table keeps only in-frame clones and is missing some. The sample lists roughly 140,000 clones; roughly four fifths were seen once. Sequencing was carried out using PBMCs or T cells enriched from blood (not recorded which). These receptors originate from a middle-aged man who had recovered from COVID-19.

As regards this clone: This CDR3 is also generated by other DNA sequences in the sample. The CDR3 sequence is CASSLGTGTFGYTF. DNA for the CDR3: TGTGCCAGCAGCTTGGGGACAGGGACGTTCGGCTACACCTTC. The chain employs TRBV13 and TRBJ1-2; the match to TRBD1 covers 9 bases. Germline assignment: CDR1 PRHDT and CDR2 FYEKMQ (reference sequence). After removal of 3 bases from V and 8 bases from J, the junction contained 7 bases not matched to a gene. CDR3 length equals 14 residues.

This clone has only a few counts. The rearrangement uses TRBV14 and TRBJ2-4, with TRBD1 matching over 8 bases. J was trimmed by 10 bases and V by 3 bases; bases with no gene match: 8. Looked up from germline, CDR1 is SGHDN and CDR2 is FVKESK. The CDR3 loop spans 14 amino acids. DNA of the CDR3: TGTGCCAGCAGCCACCTAGGGACAGGAGGGATTCAGTACTTC. Encoded protein: CASSHLGTGGIQYF.

This clone was seen a few times. The V and J genes are TRBV5-4 and TRBJ2-1, with D possibly TRBD1 on 5 matching bases. Germline values: CDR1 SGHNT, CDR2 YYREEE (reference sequence). The CDR3 is 16 residues long. Trimming removed 4 bases from V and 4 bases from J, with 18 bases in between. Here the CDR3 DNA reads TGTGCCAGCAGCCTAGGGCCGCAGGGCACATACAATGAGCAGTTCTTC. Translating gives CASSLGPQGTYNEQFF.

The rearrangement uses TRBV11-3 and TRBJ1-6; maybe TRBD1 (5 bases). CDR1 and CDR2 from the germline V gene are SGHNT and YENEEA. With 1 base removed from V and 10 bases from J, the gap between germline ends came to 14 bases. The length of the CDR3 is 15 residues. Here the CDR3 DNA reads TGTGCCAGCAGCTTAGGATTAGGGGTCGGCTCACCCCTCCACTTT. Protein sequence: CASSLGLGVGSPLHF.